A single T cell receptor (beta chain) is shown here with its context. These data originate in a study of cytomegalovirus exposure and HLA in healthy donors. PCR amplification relied on 60 Vbeta primers (plus 13 Jbeta primers). Assay used: immunoSEQ multiplex PCR; TCRdb lists only in-frame clones, some missing. The data contain 150,000 or so clones, around 80% of them singletons. The sequencing sample was made of PBMCs. The receptor was isolated from a man in his late teens or twenties in good health and CMV-seropositive.

The DNA of the CDR3 is TGTGCCAGCAGCTCAACAGGGAGTCAGCCCCAGCATTTT. Its translation is CASSSTGSQPQHF. V usage is TRBV7-8 and J usage is TRBJ1-5; possibly TRBD1 for D (6 bases). CDR1 SGHVS and CDR2 FQNEAQ come from the germline V gene. The CDR3 totals 13 residues. V lost 4 bases, J lost 6 bases, and 10 bases lay in between.